This TCR beta chain was found in a study of regulatory T cells in long-lasting Graves disease. Regarding time point: newly diagnosed GD, antithyroid drugs for less than 3 months. PBMC-extracted RNA yielded the TCR library. Each of the patients was recruited from an endocrinology department situated in Xi'an, China. This clonotype appeared many times. The antigen is unknown. Study-wide findings and caveats: TCR diversity in persistent Graves' patients was below that of newly diagnosed ones.

Both iRepertoire HTBI primers and Arm-PCR of CDR3 regions were used to build the TCR beta libraries. TCRdb processed the multiplex PCR reads anew with MiXCR; each CDR3 protein has one entry. The data show 350,000 to 550,000 distinct CDR3 sequences, with 14% seen just once and roughly a sixth held by the top ten. These sequences were also reported in another study, on T cells in Graves' hyperthyroidism and ophthalmopathy. Turning to that study: Researchers ran a first-round RT-PCR on the TCR CDR3 using the HTBI primer set.

Sequences were derived from peripheral blood mononuclear cells (PBMCs), sampled at new diagnosis, from a patient treated with antithyroid drugs. The sequence came from a woman in her fifties or sixties with Graves disease.

CDR3 nucleotides: TGTGCCAGCAGTAACAACAGGGGCAAGTGGTTCTTC. Translated: CASSNNRGKWFF. The J gene is TRBJ2-1, the V gene TRBV6-1; 7 bases line up with TRBD1. V lost 5 bases, J lost 15 bases, and 10 bases stayed unmatched. Looked up from germline, CDR1 is MNHNS and CDR2 is SASEGT. CDR3 length: 12 residues.